The 21 T cell receptor beta chains given below trace back to one sample, sequenced in a study of blood T cell repertoires in COVID-19 (dated by TCRdb to 2020 to 2021). Receptor amplification or capture employed the immunoSEQ multiplex PCR assay. The clones in this table, taken by TCRdb from immuneACCESS, are in-frame only. Not every clone is retained; where verified, under half of the shortfall comes from an unresolved V gene, and the cause of the rest is unknown. This sample holds approximately 74,000 clones; roughly 88% were observed only once. Roughly 6.6% of the sample rests with the top ten. The source material was peripheral blood. The source of these receptors is a man between 65 and 79 years old with acute or convalescent COVID-19.

The V gene is TRBV20-1, the J gene TRBJ1-1; D possibly corresponds to TRBD1 (5 bases). The CDR3 extends over 18 amino acids. Between the trimmed V and J ends, which lost 3 bases and 0 bases, there was a span of 23 bases. The germline CDR1 and CDR2 sequences are DFQATT and SNEGSKA (reference sequence). CDR3 protein: CSASRFIARIGVNTEAFF. The CDR3 DNA follows: TGCAGTGCTAGTCGGTTTATAGCTCGAATAGGGGTGAACACTGAAGCTTTCTTT.

This chain uses TRBV11-2 with TRBJ2-1; D gene unclear. The CDR3 consists of 11 residues. V lost 1 base and J 7 bases, leaving 2 bases between the germline ends. Germline assignment: CDR1 SGHAT and CDR2 FQNNGV. CDR3 DNA: TGTGCCAGCAGCTTAGCTAATGAGCAGTTCTTC. Its translation: CASSLANEQFF.

This clone occurred a few times. The CDR3 sequence: CASSLEHENSPLHF. Written as DNA, the CDR3 is TGTGCCAGCAGCCTTGAGCACGAAAATTCACCCCTCCACTTT. The gene calls are TRBV5-4 and TRBJ1-6; D not certain. Germline V lookup: CDR1 SGHNT, CDR2 YYREEE (reference sequence). The V gene lost 4 bases and the J gene lost 7 bases, with 12 bases spanning the gap. The CDR3 is 14 amino acids. Complete variable domain (other parts from reference TRBV5-4 and TRBJ1-6): ETGVTQSPTHLIKTRGQQVTLRCSSQSGHNTVSWYQQALGQGPQFIFQYYREEENGRGNFPPRFSGLQFPNYSSELNVNALELDDSALYLCASSLEHENSPLHFGNGTRLTVT.

This clone was detected once. The V and J genes are TRBV30 and TRBJ1-5, with 7 bases that match TRBD1. The CDR3 is 14 residues long. Trimming removed 2 bases from V and 3 bases from J; junction bases left unmatched: 4. The V gene's germline CDR1 is GTSNPN and CDR2 SVGIG (reference sequence). The CDR3 sequence is CAWSKGQNNQPQHF. The CDR3 bases are TGTGCCTGGAGTAAGGGACAGAACAATCAGCCCCAGCATTTT.

The chain combines TRBV18 with TRBJ1-1, with a weak D call TRBD1 (5 bases). Germline values: CDR1 KGHSH, CDR2 LQKENI. CDR3 length: 13 residues. V lost 8 bases and J lost 1, with 11 bases in between. DNA of the CDR3: TGTGCCAGCCGACGACAGTGGAACACTGAAGCTTTCTTT. Translating it yields CASRRQWNTEAFF.

The chain has TRBV5-1 and TRBJ1-4; 9 bases are shared with TRBD1. The germline gives CDR1 SGHRS, CDR2 YFSETQ. This CDR3 contains 15 residues. The trim removed 0 bases at V and 7 bases at J, leaving 4 bases unmatched. CDR3 region: CASSLAGQGSEKLFF. The CDR3 DNA sequence: TGCGCCAGCAGCTTGGCGGGACAGGGTAGTGAAAAACTGTTTTTT.

This clone was recorded at least ten times. The chain employs TRBV9 and TRBJ2-7; 7 bases align to TRBD2. V trimming: 3 bases; J trimming: 3 bases; junction bases outside the gene matches: 15. The CDR3 extends over 17 amino acids. Germline-derived CDR1 and CDR2 are SGDLS and YYNGEE. The CDR3 region is CASSDPVSGEGRYEQYF. The CDR3, as DNA: TGTGCCAGCAGCGACCCGGTCTCGGGGGAGGGCCGCTACGAGCAGTACTTC. The whole variable domain, remainder taken from reference TRBV9 and TRBJ2-7, is DSGVTQTPKHLITATGQRVTLRCSPRSGDLSVYWYQQSLDQGLQFLIQYYNGEERAKGNILERFSAQQFPDLHSELNLSSLELGDSALYFCASSDPVSGEGRYEQYFGPGTRLTVT.

The chain is built from TRBV28 and TRBJ2-7, with D possibly matching TRBD2 (5 bases). The CDR3 length is 12 residues. Trimming took off 5 bases at V and 9 bases at J, with 14 bases between the two ends. Germline CDR1 is MDHEN and CDR2 is SYDVKM. The CDR3 nucleotides are TGTGCCAGCAGTACTCAAACTAGTTCGCAGTACTTC. Translation: CASSTQTSSQYF.

V gene TRBV9 combines with J gene TRBJ2-1; no definite D call. Germline-derived CDR1 and CDR2 are SGDLS and YYNGEE. V was clipped by 2 bases and J by 9 bases, with 15 bases between them. The CDR3 has 14 residues. CDR3 in amino acids: CASSVLPLGGEQFF. The CDR3 bases are TGTGCCAGCAGCGTCCTCCCCCTAGGCGGTGAGCAGTTCTTC.

This clone came up a few times. The chain has TRBV7-2 and TRBJ1-6, with D perhaps TRBD1 (5 bases). The germline gives CDR1 SGHTA, CDR2 FQGNSA. V was pared by 5 bases and J by 4 bases, with 12 bases between. CDR3 size: 15 residues. The CDR3 sequence: CASSPRQRYNSPLHF. Written as DNA, the CDR3 is TGTGCCAGCAGCCCCCGACAGAGGTATAATTCACCCCTCCACTTT.

V and J are TRBV11-3 and TRBJ2-1, with 9 bases fitting TRBD2. V was pared by 0 bases and J by 10 bases, with 10 bases of the junction left unmatched. Germline CDR1 reads SGHNT; CDR2 reads YENEEA. The CDR3 length is 16 residues. This chain's CDR3 is CASSLDSASGISEQFF. The CDR3 bases are TGTGCCAGCAGCTTAGATTCGGCTAGCGGGATCTCGGAGCAGTTCTTC.

This sequence joins TRBV7-2 and TRBJ2-1, with 10 positions matching TRBD2. The CDR3 contains 15 residues. V dropped 1 base and J dropped 8; count of bases not matched to a gene: 5. Germline loops: CDR1 SGHTA, CDR2 FQGNSA. As DNA, the CDR3 is TGTGCCAGCAGCTTAGGTCTAGCGGGGGAGGATGAGCAGTTCTTC. This sequence encodes CASSLGLAGEDEQFF.

The chain carries TRBV20-1 and TRBJ2-5; 7 bases agree with TRBD1. V lost 3 bases and J lost 5; bases outside the gene matches: 9. Germline V gene data show CDR1 as DFQATT and CDR2 as SNEGSKA (reference sequence). The CDR3 sequence is 14 residues long. The CDR3 DNA reads as TGCAGTGCTAGTTTCCAGACAGGGCAGGAGACCCAGTACTTC. Protein product: CSASFQTGQETQYF.

The chain couples TRBV28 to TRBJ1-2; 7 bases align to TRBD1. Germline V CDR1 and CDR2: MDHEN, SYDVKM. The CDR3 consists of 12 residues. J lost 8 bases, V lost 11 bases, and 11 bases had no gene match. The CDR3 DNA reads as TGTGCCGCCGGTCAGGGGGGATGGGGCTACACCTTC. Translated, it gives CAAGQGGWGYTF.

The chain couples TRBV28 to TRBJ1-6; possibly TRBD1 for D (5 bases). Germline lookup yields CDR1 MDHEN and CDR2 SYDVKM. The length of the CDR3 is 14 residues. Between the trimmed V and J ends, which lost 2 bases and 8 bases, there was a span of 10 bases. The CDR3 protein is CASSLSQGYSPLHF. CDR3 DNA sequence: TGTGCCAGCAGTTTAAGTCAGGGTTATTCACCCCTCCACTTT. Supplemented by reference TRBV28 and TRBJ1-6, the full variable domain reads DVKVTQSSRYLVKRTGEKVFLECVQDMDHENMFWYRQDPGLGLRLIYFSYDVKMKEKGDIPEGYSVSREKKERFSLILESASTNQTSMYLCASSLSQGYSPLHFGNGTRLTVT.

This sequence joins TRBV18 and TRBJ2-7, with 9 bases that match TRBD1. Trimming at V came to 2 bases and at J to 1 base, leaving 0 bases not matched to a gene. The germline V gene encodes CDR1 KGHSH and CDR2 LQKENI. CDR3 length equals 14 residues. CDR3 region: CASSPGQGSYEQYF. The CDR3 DNA reads as TGTGCCAGCTCACCAGGACAGGGGTCCTACGAGCAGTACTTC.

This rearrangement joins TRBV19 to TRBJ1-2; 8 positions match TRBD1. The germline gives CDR1 LNHDA, CDR2 SQIVND (reference sequence). CDR3 size: 12 residues. Trimming took 9 bases from V and 5 from J; bases not matched to a gene: 5. The CDR3 here is CASTDREYGYTF. CDR3 nucleotide sequence: TGTGCCAGCACGGACAGGGAATATGGCTACACCTTC.

V is TRBV6-2 or TRBV6-3 and J is TRBJ2-7, with 12 bases aligning to TRBD2. J was trimmed by 9 bases and V by 0 bases; bases with no gene match: 12. The CDR3 length is 17 residues. Germline V gene sequence: CDR1 MNHEY, CDR2 SVGEGT. In nucleotides, the CDR3 is TGTGCCAGCAGTTACTCGAGCGGGACTAGCGGGCCCGGGCGGCAGTACTTC. Its protein product is CASSYSSGTSGPGRQYF.

This chain joins TRBV5-5 and TRBJ1-6; TRBD1 is a possible D gene (6 bases). Trimming removed 3 bases at V and 2 bases at J, with 15 bases between. Per the germline V gene, CDR1 is SGHKS and CDR2 is YYEKEE (reference sequence). The CDR3 sequence is 17 residues long. The CDR3 protein is CASSWTSTGTYNSPLHF. For the CDR3, the DNA is TGTGCCAGCAGCTGGACGTCGACAGGCACCTATAATTCACCCCTCCACTTT.

The genes are TRBV19 and TRBJ2-1, with D perhaps TRBD2 (6 bases). The germline CDR1 and CDR2 sequences are LNHDA and SQIVND (reference sequence). The length of the CDR3 is 11 residues. V was trimmed by 8 bases and J by 6 bases, leaving 8 bases between them. Written as DNA, the CDR3 is TGTGCCAGTGGCGGGATCAATGAGCAGTTCTTC. Translated, it gives CASGGINEQFF.

V and J are TRBV5-1 and TRBJ1-1; D remains ambiguous. V dropped 1 base and J dropped 1 base, with 5 bases sitting between them. The germline gives CDR1 SGHRS, CDR2 YFSETQ. The CDR3 is made up of 13 amino acids. CDR3 amino acids: CASSLRGNTEAFF. Here the CDR3 DNA reads TGCGCCAGCAGCTTGAGAGGGAACACTGAAGCTTTCTTT.